Listed below are T cell receptor beta chains from one sample, sequenced in a study of blood T cell repertoires in COVID-19. TCRdb's table, derived via immunoSEQ multiplex PCR, lists solely in-frame clones and lacks some. The data show approximately 75,000 clones, with approximately 86% seen just once and over 6% held by the top ten. The sample consisted of peripheral blood. Receptor source: a man at least 80 years old with COVID-19, enrolled during active disease. The CDR3 runs from the conserved cysteine through the conserved F or W. D genes are given only for firm matches. Size values are once, few and many counts, or a class for expanded clones, and some rows have none.

TRBV2	TRBD2	NA	TRBJ2-1	TGTGCCAGCCAGACTAGCGGGGGTACTCGTGAAAATGAGCAGTTCTTC	CASQTSGGTRENEQFF
TRBV25-1	NA	NA	TRBJ1-4	TGTGCCAGCAGTGAATGGGGGGGTTCAGCTAATGAAAAACTGTTTTTT	CASSEWGGSANEKLFF
TRBV19	TRBD1	NA	TRBJ2-7	TGTGCCAGTACCCTACGAGGACAGGGGAACGAGCAGTACTTC	CASTLRGQGNEQYF
TRBV27	NA	NA	TRBJ1-5	TGTGCCAGCAGTATCGAGGGCCTTCAGCCCCAGCATTTT	CASSIEGLQPQHF
TRBV4-2	TRBD1	once	TRBJ2-7	TGTGCCAGCAGCCAAGGCGGACAGGGGGTCCCCTACGAGCAGTACTTC	CASSQGGQGVPYEQYF
TRBV3-1/TRBV3-2	NA	few	TRBJ1-1	TGTGCCAGCAGCCACACCGGGACTGAAGCTTTCTTT	CASSHTGTEAFF
TRBV20-1	NA	NA	TRBJ1-3	TGCAGTGCTAGTCCTAAAGGAAACACCATATATTTT	CSASPKGNTIYF
TRBV6-2/TRBV6-3	TRBD2	NA	TRBJ2-7	TGTGCCAGCAGTTACATCCCCCCTGGCGCGCGGGGGGAGCAGTACTTC	CASSYIPPGARGEQYF
TRBV19	TRBD1	few	TRBJ2-1	TGTGCCAGTAGTGCGGGACAGGGTAAGCACAATGAGCAGTTCTTC	CASSAGQGKHNEQFF
TRBV3-1/TRBV3-2	TRBD2	NA	TRBJ2-1	TGTGCCAGCAGCCAGTCAGCGGGGGGGTGCAATGAGCAGTTCTTC	CASSQSAGGCNEQFF
TRBV7-8	TRBD1	once	TRBJ2-7	TGTGCCAGCAGCTCCTGGGGGACAGGTTCCTACGAGCAGTACTTC	CASSSWGTGSYEQYF
TRBV12-3/TRBV12-4	NA	NA	TRBJ2-3	TGTGCCAGCAGTTTACTGGATACGCAGTATTTT	CASSLLDTQYF
TRBV9	TRBD1	few	TRBJ1-3	TGTGCCAGCAGCGCAAGGGGGCTGGATGGAAACACCATATATTTT	CASSARGLDGNTIYF
TRBV7-3	NA	NA	TRBJ1-6	TGTGCCAGCAGCGACAACAGGGATTCACCCCTCCACTTT	CASSDNRDSPLHF
TRBV11-2	NA	NA	TRBJ2-1	TGTGCCAGCAGCCAGGGAGGGGGTGGCAATGAGCAGTTCTTC	CASSQGGGGNEQFF
TRBV5-4	TRBD1	NA	TRBJ1-5	TGTGCCAGCAGTGTGGGGGGACAGGGGAATCAGCCCCAGCATTTT	CASSVGGQGNQPQHF